One sample yielded the 26 T cell receptor beta chains listed below, sequenced in a study of early T cells in non-severe SARS-CoV-2 infection. TCRdb processed the 5' RACE reads anew with MiXCR; each CDR3 protein has one entry. This sample yields more than 65,000 distinct CDR3 sequences, of which less than 15% are seen a single time; roughly 5% belongs to the top ten. Material: whole blood. These receptors all stem from an adult who was a healthcare worker with PCR-confirmed SARS-CoV-2 infection or an uninfected control (not recorded which).

This clonotype has more than one count but fewer than ten. V is TRBV10-3 and J is TRBJ2-3; 7 bases are shared with TRBD1. J was trimmed by 0 bases and V by 10 bases; bases with no gene match: 4. Germline V gene data show CDR1 as ENHRY and CDR2 as SYGVKD. The CDR3 extends over 13 amino acids. The CDR3, as DNA: TGTGCCACCGGACAGGCTAGCACAGATACGCAGTATTTT. This encodes CATGQASTDTQYF.

The chain combines TRBV5-1 with TRBJ2-7; 9 bases line up with TRBD1. The CDR3 totals 14 residues. V dropped 3 bases and J dropped 1; count of bases not matched to a gene: 2. Germline V gene lookup returns CDR1 SGHRS and CDR2 YFSETQ. CDR3 bases: TGCGCCAGCAGCTGGGGACAGGGATCCTACGAGCAGTACTTC. Its translation is CASSWGQGSYEQYF.

CDR3 coding DNA: TGTGCCAGCAGCCCCCGGGACAGGCCAGGCTATGGCTACACCTTC. Translation gives CASSPRDRPGYGYTF. The V gene is TRBV14, the J gene TRBJ1-2, with 8 positions matching TRBD1. V was pared by 4 bases and J by 4 bases, with 8 bases of the junction left unmatched. The germline V gene encodes CDR1 SGHDN and CDR2 FVKESK. This CDR3 region has 15 residues.

CDR3 DNA: TGCAGCGTCCGGGAGGGAGAAAAACTGTTTTTT. Translation: CSVREGEKLFF. The V gene is TRBV29-1, the J gene TRBJ1-4, with D unresolved. Germline CDR1 and CDR2: SQVTM and ANQGSEA. This CDR3 contains 11 residues. V was trimmed by 6 bases and J by 8 bases, leaving 10 bases between them.

This clonotype was seen repeatedly, ten times or more. The V gene is TRBV7-9, the J gene TRBJ1-1, with unresolved D. V lost 8 bases and J lost 1, with 8 bases in between. The CDR3 loop spans 12 amino acids. Per germline, CDR1 SEHNR and CDR2 FQNEAQ (reference sequence). CDR3 sequence reads: CASSRGNTEAFF. CDR3 in DNA: TGTGCCAGCTCAAGAGGGAACACTGAAGCTTTCTTT.

This clonotype came up many times. This chain uses TRBV7-6 with TRBJ2-3, with TRBD1 matching 7 bases. The CDR3 consists of 18 residues. The V and J ends lost 1 base and 1 base, in that order; junction bases with no gene match: 11. Germline-derived CDR1 and CDR2 are SGHVS and FNYEAQ. In nucleotides, the CDR3 is TGTGCCAGCAGCTTAGTTGCGACAGGGTTATCCGGCACAGATACGCAGTATTTT. Translated: CASSLVATGLSGTDTQYF.

Remarks on this clonotype: A much larger clonotype is one base distant, so this may be a read error. The J gene is TRBJ2-2, the V gene TRBV27; 9 nucleotides line up with TRBD1. Per the germline V gene, CDR1 is MNHEY and CDR2 is SMNVEV (reference sequence). This CDR3 contains 14 residues. The CDR3 coding sequence is TGTGTCACCCTACAGGGGGCTTACACCGGGGAGCTGTTTTTT. This gives the protein CVTLQGAYTGELFF.

This clonotype was picked up many times. The chain joins TRBV7-6 to TRBJ2-1; 9 nucleotides agree with TRBD2. The CDR3 is 17 amino acids. Germline loops: CDR1 SGHVS, CDR2 FNYEAQ. V gave up 3 bases and J gave up 0 bases; unmatched junction bases: 6. The CDR3 is CASSLISGGSSYNEQFF. The CDR3 DNA reads TGTGCCAGCAGCTTGATAAGCGGGGGGAGCTCCTACAATGAGCAGTTCTTC.

The V and J genes are TRBV7-2 and TRBJ1-2; the D is unclear. Germline V gives CDR1 SGHTA, CDR2 FQGNSA. The CDR3 contains 13 residues. The V end was cut by 5 bases, the J end by 3 bases, with 10 bases between. The CDR3 sequence is CASSPRHHYGYTF. The CDR3 coding sequence is TGTGCCAGCAGCCCAAGACATCACTATGGCTACACCTTC.

The chain employs TRBV9 and TRBJ2-3, with D possibly being TRBD1 or TRBD2 (5 bases each). The CDR3 sequence is 14 residues long. Trimming left V 4 bases short and J 4 bases short, with 13 bases between. Germline V gives CDR1 SGDLS, CDR2 YYNGEE. Written as DNA, the CDR3 is TGTGCCAGCAGCCCCGGGACCCAGGCAGATACGCAGTATTTT. Translation gives CASSPGTQADTQYF.

The sample holds a few counts of this clonotype. The chain employs TRBV24-1 and TRBJ2-2, with a weak D call TRBD1 (5 bases). Germline V gives CDR1 KGHDR, CDR2 SFDVKD. The CDR3 is made up of 15 amino acids. The germline V and J ends were trimmed by 4 bases and 3 bases, with 11 bases remaining between them. The CDR3 nucleotides are TGTGCCACCAGTGACCTTTCCAGGGACACCGGGGAGCTGTTTTTT. Its protein is CATSDLSRDTGELFF.

J is TRBJ2-1 and V is TRBV29-1; the D gene is possibly TRBD1 (6 bases). The V and J ends lost 8 bases and 0 bases respectively, with 11 bases between them. Germline CDR1 and CDR2: SQVTM and ANQGSEA. The CDR3 has 13 residues. The CDR3 DNA follows: TGCAGCCTCGCCAGGGGCTCCTACAATGAGCAGTTCTTC. The encoded protein is CSLARGSYNEQFF.

This clonotype has at least ten counts. The chain couples TRBV20-1 to TRBJ2-7; no firm D call. Germline assignment: CDR1 DFQATT and CDR2 SNEGSKA (reference sequence). V lost 3 bases to trimming and J lost 0 bases, with 6 bases between them. CDR3 size: 12 residues. This CDR3 reads CSASFSSYEQYF. The CDR3 nucleotides are TGCAGTGCTAGTTTCTCCTCCTACGAGCAGTACTTC.

This sequence joins TRBV14 and TRBJ2-3; D may be TRBD1 or TRBD2 (5 bases each). Trimming took 3 bases from V and 5 from J, leaving 15 bases between them. The CDR3 length is 15 residues. Germline V gene lookup returns CDR1 SGHDN and CDR2 FVKESK. The CDR3 loop is CASSQIGTPGDTQYF. The CDR3 DNA reads TGTGCCAGCAGCCAGATCGGGACGCCCGGAGATACGCAGTATTTT.

This clonotype turned up a few times. The germline gene is not matched at one end of the junction; a read error may be the cause. The rearrangement links TRBV11-2 to TRBJ2-5; D gene unclear. This CDR3 is 13 amino acids long. Germline V lookup: CDR1 SGHAT, CDR2 FQNNGV. As DNA, the CDR3 is TGTGCCGGCAGCTTAGGGATTCAAGAGACCCAGTACTTC. It specifies CAGSLGIQETQYF.

This clonotype was seen ten or more times. The chain employs TRBV4-3 and TRBJ1-2; D is undetermined. Per germline, CDR1 LGHNA and CDR2 YSLEER. Trimming shortened V by 2 bases and J by 4 bases, and 20 bases separated the two germline ends. The CDR3 loop spans 17 amino acids. As DNA, the CDR3 is TGCGCCAGCAGCCAAAATCTTGCCTTGAGCGGTGTCTATGGCTACACCTTC. This sequence encodes CASSQNLALSGVYGYTF.

This clonotype was seen a few times. The genes are TRBV3-1 and TRBJ2-3; D assignment may be TRBD1 or TRBD2 (5 bases each). CDR3 size: 18 residues. The V gene's germline CDR1 is LGHDT and CDR2 YNNKEL (reference sequence). Trimming pared 1 base from V and 0 bases from J, leaving 17 bases between. CDR3 nucleotide sequence: TGTGCCAGCAGCCAAGGGAACCGGGGCCGAAGTAGCACAGATACGCAGTATTTT. The encoded protein is CASSQGNRGRSSTDTQYF.

This clonotype appeared many times. The CDR3 DNA reads TGTGCCAGCTCACCACCGAATCAAGGTAATCAGCCCCAGCATTTT. It specifies CASSPPNQGNQPQHF. This chain connects TRBV18 to TRBJ1-5, with D hard to call. V lost 0 bases and J 4 bases, leaving 10 bases between the germline ends. CDR1 and CDR2 (germline): KGHSH, LQKENI. The CDR3 extends over 15 amino acids.

The chain uses TRBV10-2 and TRBJ1-4; the match to TRBD1 covers 8 bases. Germline-derived CDR1 and CDR2 are WSHSY and SAAADI. Losses at the gene ends were 2 bases for V and 5 bases for J; bases not matched to a gene: 7. The CDR3 length is 16 residues. The CDR3: CASSEQSRGPNEKLFF. Written as DNA, the CDR3 is TGCGCCAGCAGTGAGCAGTCCAGGGGGCCAAATGAAAAACTGTTTTTT.

This clonotype was seen at least ten times. The CDR3 DNA reads TGTGCACAGGGGCTTGGGAACACCGGGGAGCTGTTTTTT. Protein: CAQGLGNTGELFF. This chain joins TRBV30 and TRBJ2-2; 7 bases line up with TRBD1. The CDR3 is 13 residues long. Germline CDR1 and CDR2: GTSNPN and SVGIG (reference sequence). Together with reference TRBV30 and TRBJ2-2, the CDR3 gives the full variable domain: SQTIHQWPATLVQPVGSPLSLECTVEGTSNPNLYWYRQAAGRGLQLLFYSVGIGQISSEVPQNLSASRPQDRQFILSSKKLLLSDSGFYLCAQGLGNTGELFFGEGSRLTVL.

This clonotype was seen only a few times. The CDR3 is CSARDRGTYEQYF. The DNA for the CDR3 is TGCAGTGCTCGGGACAGGGGAACCTACGAGCAGTACTTC. V and J are TRBV20-1 and TRBJ2-7; TRBD1 matches at 10 bases. J was trimmed by 2 bases and V by 5 bases; bases with no gene match: 3. CDR3 length equals 13 residues. Germline CDR1 reads DFQATT; CDR2 reads SNEGSKA (reference sequence).

This chain connects TRBV28 to TRBJ2-7; D call uncertain. Germline CDR1 and CDR2: MDHEN and SYDVKM. The V end lost 6 bases, the J end lost 5 bases, and 17 bases lay between the germline ends. The CDR3 is 14 amino acids. CDR3 sequence reads: CASSRPDLPHEQYF. The CDR3 DNA reads as TGTGCCAGCAGCCGGCCGGACCTCCCCCACGAGCAGTACTTC.

Many counts were recorded for this clonotype. This chain links TRBV5-6 with TRBJ2-1; 10 bases line up with TRBD2. The trim removed 4 bases at V and 4 bases at J, leaving 5 bases unmatched. CDR1 and CDR2 from the germline V gene are SGHDT and YYEEEE. The CDR3 spans 15 residues. The CDR3 region is CASSAGLAEYNEQFF. The CDR3 bases are TGTGCCAGCAGCGCAGGACTAGCGGAGTACAATGAGCAGTTCTTC.

This clonotype was picked up many times. The V and J genes are TRBV12-3 or TRBV12-4 and TRBJ2-4; 8 nucleotides line up with TRBD1. V gave up 2 bases and J gave up 1 base; unmatched junction bases: 1. The CDR3 runs 15 residues. The CDR3 bases are TGTGCCAGCAGTTTAAGACAGGGGGCCAAAAACATTCAGTACTTC. Translating it yields CASSLRQGAKNIQYF.

The table lists this clonotype with a few counts. The CDR3 sequence is CASRSGQGAYEQYF. CDR3 in DNA: TGTGCCAGCAGGTCGGGACAGGGGGCCTACGAGCAGTACTTC. This rearrangement joins TRBV6-5 to TRBJ2-7; 11 bases align to TRBD1. Germline loops: CDR1 MNHEY, CDR2 SVGAGI. V shed 6 bases and J 2 bases; nucleotides not matched to a gene: 3. This CDR3 is 14 amino acids long.

This clonotype showed up many times. The chain links TRBV9 to TRBJ2-3; maybe TRBD2 (5 bases). Germline V gives CDR1 SGDLS, CDR2 YYNGEE. The CDR3 is made up of 14 amino acids. Trimming took off 2 bases at V and 4 bases at J, with 11 bases between the two ends. CDR3 loop: CASSVLARADTQYF. CDR3 nucleotide sequence: TGTGCCAGCAGCGTGTTAGCGAGGGCAGATACGCAGTATTTT.